This T cell receptor (beta chain) is from a study of cytomegalovirus exposure and HLA in healthy donors. V dropped 5 bases and J dropped 3; count of bases not matched to a gene: 10. Germline CDR1 and CDR2: LNHNV and YYDKDF (reference sequence). This CDR3 comprises 16 residues. Everyone who donated was a healthy bone marrow donor. Findings and limits, study-wide: Other equally common chains were less clonally expanded than HLA-associated TCR beta chains, a later analysis showed. In vitro testing confirmed a few CMV-associated chains as specific for CMV antigens.

About this clone itself: As yet, its antigen is unknown.

A multiplex PCR was run with 60 Vbeta primers and 13 Jbeta primers. As originally analysed: The authors later counted about 80 million unique TCR beta chains, approximately 12 million of them shared. Sequencing was performed with immunoSEQ multiplex PCR; in TCRdb, only in-frame clones are kept and a portion is missing. V and J calls plus clone size are reproduced from that table; the DNA served to infer D and trimming. The profile shows 26,000 or so clones, roughly 73% of them singletons. Sequences were obtained from PBMCs. The chain combines TRBV15 with TRBJ2-1, with 7 nucleotides matching TRBD2. The receptor's source is a male donor in good health and CMV-seronegative. CDR3 DNA sequence: TGTGCCACCAGCCTCTTAGCGGGCCCAAGCTACAATGAGCAGTTCTTC. Translating gives CATSLLAGPSYNEQFF.